This note documents a single T cell receptor (beta chain) sequence. As yet, its antigen is unknown. The data derive from a study of T cell responses to AZD1222 COVID-19 vaccine. Study context: Doses given second, at about 4 or about 12 weeks, were pooled.

Points from the study as a whole: Possibly, clonal diversity was underestimated; donors were largely white British and included more females. Spike-specific TCR depth and breadth grew after two AZD1222 doses. Baseline seropositivity occurred in only six or seven AZD1222 recipients.

TCRdb's copy holds only in-frame clones and misses some; the assay was immunoSEQ multiplex PCR. The data contain approximately 140,000 clones, roughly 90% of them singletons. The CDR3 is 14 amino acids. V was clipped by 7 bases and J by 3 bases; unmatched bases: 5. CDR1 and CDR2 from the germline V gene are LNHDA and SQIVND (reference sequence). The TCR comes from an adult in good health. The input for sequencing was peripheral blood, taken on day 0 of AZD1222 vaccination. The chain joins TRBV19 to TRBJ2-2; TRBD2 aligns across 7 bases. The CDR3: CASTDRGDTGELFF. CDR3 nucleotides: TGTGCCAGTACCGATCGGGGGGACACCGGGGAGCTGTTTTTT.